This TCR beta chain was captured in a study of cytomegalovirus exposure and HLA in healthy donors. Points from the study as a whole: Reports indicate that TCR beta sequences accurately predicted the HLA-A and HLA-B alleles of most subjects. HLA alleles showed associations with about 15,000 TCR beta sequences in a later analysis, at a 0.05 false discovery rate. The study labeled 150 to 200 TCR beta chains cytomegalovirus-associated.

Vbeta (60) and Jbeta (13) primers were used in the PCR. Assay used: immunoSEQ multiplex PCR; TCRdb lists only in-frame clones, some missing. This sample carries about 130,000 clones, 65% to 90% of them seen once, and the ten largest clones take around 1.2%. Points on this clone: Its antigen is currently unknown.

CDR1 and CDR2 from the germline V gene are SGHTS and YDEGEE. The CDR3 has 16 residues. Trimming at V came to 0 bases and at J to 3 bases, leaving 6 bases not matched to a gene. The rearrangement uses TRBV5-8 and TRBJ2-3; TRBD1 agrees at 8 bases. Sequenced sample: PBMCs. The receptor was isolated from a girl aged 2-10 years in good health and CMV-seronegative. In DNA form, the CDR3 reads TGTGCCAGCAGCTTGGGGACAGGGCAAAGGACAGATACGCAGTATTTT. This translates into CASSLGTGQRTDTQYF. The full variable domain, its missing parts supplied by reference TRBV5-8 and TRBJ2-3, is EAGVTQSPTHLIKTRGQQATLRCSPISGHTSVYWYQQALGLGLQFLLWYDEGEERNRGNFPPRFSGRQFPNYSSELNVNALELEDSALYLCASSLGTGQRTDTQYFGPGTRLTVL.